Listed below are T cell receptor beta chains from one sample, sequenced in a study of shared clonotypes between healthy human individuals. Only in-frame clones appear in the TCRdb table, and some are missing; sequencing was by immunoSEQ multiplex PCR. Here the sample spans some 800,000 clones, approximately 92% being singletons. Source material: naive CD8+ T cells sorted from blood. These receptors were taken from a man aged 30 to 45 in good health. Both conserved end residues are trimmed from each CDR3. Clone size is shown for a subset of rows, as once, few, many or a class of expanded clone.

CDR3: ASSKLAGGAYEQY
size: .
J: TRBJ2-7
V: TRBV10-1

CDR3: ASSTGTSEPTYEQY
size: .
J: TRBJ2-7
V: TRBV5-5

CDR3: ASSQGQGPAKNIQY
size: .
J: TRBJ2-4
V: TRBV18

CDR3: SVLGDSSYEQY
size: once
J: TRBJ2-7
V: TRBV29-1

CDR3: ASSLGELGRYEQY
size: .
J: TRBJ2-7
V: TRBV5-6

CDR3: ASSPIGGVSSYEQY
size: .
J: TRBJ2-7
V: TRBV27

CDR3: ASDDLAGTRGDEQF
size: .
J: TRBJ2-1
V: TRBV28

CDR3: ASSRNGGLRNQPQH
size: .
J: TRBJ1-5
V: TRBV27

CDR3: ASSLSLGQGARSNQPQH
size: .
J: TRBJ1-5
V: TRBV28

CDR3: ASSTKIGTAQETQY
size: .
J: TRBJ2-5
V: TRBV27

CDR3: ASSLGGNTEAF
size: few
J: TRBJ1-1
V: TRBV5-6

CDR3: ASSQDRGSNQPQH
size: once
J: TRBJ1-5
V: TRBV4-3

CDR3: ASSKAGEDQPQH
size: .
J: TRBJ1-5
V: TRBV19

CDR3: SAETGVAEAF
size: once
J: TRBJ1-1
V: TRBV29-1

CDR3: ASSIGLAVYNEQF
size: .
J: TRBJ2-1
V: TRBV19

CDR3: ASSGSYEQY
size: .
J: TRBJ2-7
V: TRBV6-1

CDR3: ASSTSTGGRETQY
size: .
J: TRBJ2-5
V: TRBV7-9

CDR3: ASSLTPSYEQY
size: .
J: TRBJ2-7
V: TRBV7-7

CDR3: ASSLGTEGGWAF
size: once
J: TRBJ1-1
V: TRBV28

CDR3: ASSYASGSSYNEQF
size: .
J: TRBJ2-1
V: TRBV5-1

CDR3: ARGTGASDTQY
size: .
J: TRBJ2-3
V: TRBV7-9

CDR3: ATHTGVYGYT
size: .
J: TRBJ1-2
V: TRBV19

CDR3: ASSTGQGLYEQY
size: .
J: TRBJ2-7
V: TRBV19

CDR3: ASSPSTGAFSGNTIY
size: .
J: TRBJ1-3
V: TRBV7-7

CDR3: ASSSSRPNTGELF
size: .
J: TRBJ2-2
V: TRBV5-1